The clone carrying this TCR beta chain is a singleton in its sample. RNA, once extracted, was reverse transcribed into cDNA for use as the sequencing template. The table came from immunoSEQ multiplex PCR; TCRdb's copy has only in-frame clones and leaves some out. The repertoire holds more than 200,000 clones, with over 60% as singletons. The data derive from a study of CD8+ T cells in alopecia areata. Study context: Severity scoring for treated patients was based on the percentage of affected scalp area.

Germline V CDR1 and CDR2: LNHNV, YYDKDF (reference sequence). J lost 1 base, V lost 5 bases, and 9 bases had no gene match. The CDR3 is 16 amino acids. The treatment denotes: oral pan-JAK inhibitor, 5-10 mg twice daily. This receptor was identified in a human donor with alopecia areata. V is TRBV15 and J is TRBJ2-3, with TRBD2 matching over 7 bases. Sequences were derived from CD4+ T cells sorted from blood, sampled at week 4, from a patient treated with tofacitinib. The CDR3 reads CATSSRDGGGTDTQYF. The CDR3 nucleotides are TGTGCCACCAGCTCCCGCGATGGGGGGGGCACAGATACGCAGTATTTT.